This T cell receptor (beta chain) came from a study of blood T cell repertoires in COVID-19. Across the study: T cells, B-cell-depleted T cells, or PBMCs provided the cDNA or gDNA that served as material.

This CDR3 comprises 15 residues. The V gene end was trimmed by 3 bases and the J gene end by 7 bases; junction bases not matched to a gene: 10. CDR1 and CDR2 from the germline V gene are SGHTS and YDEGEE. TCRdb's table, derived via immunoSEQ multiplex PCR, lists solely in-frame clones and lacks some. The table includes 100,000 to 150,000 clones, about four fifths detected once. This clonotype was obtained from a middle-aged man with active or convalescent COVID-19. The chain carries TRBV5-8 and TRBJ2-4; 7 bases agree with TRBD2. Sequencing was done on a sample of peripheral blood. CDR3 residues: CASSWGRASGNIQYF. CDR3 nucleotides: TGTGCCAGCAGCTGGGGTAGGGCTAGCGGTAACATTCAGTACTTC. The whole variable domain, filled in from reference TRBV5-8 and TRBJ2-4, reads EAGVTQSPTHLIKTRGQQATLRCSPISGHTSVYWYQQALGLGLQFLLWYDEGEERNRGNFPPRFSGRQFPNYSSELNVNALELEDSALYLCASSWGRASGNIQYFGAGTRLSVL.